This TCR beta chain was recovered during a study of human T cells and chemical hapten exposure. Across the whole study: Among samples, TCR yields varied mainly because of small differences in pooled library volume.

Germline V CDR1 and CDR2: MNHNS, SASEGT. The germline V and J ends were trimmed by 0 bases and 1 base, with 12 bases remaining between them. This CDR3 has 16 residues. From whole blood left unfractionated, total RNA was extracted. Separate cDNA molecules received unique molecular identifiers, which the library attached to them. How the authors handled the data: Sequenced samples showed a median of around 91,000 TCRs each, with counts running from around 20,000 to 690,000. Each CDR3 protein is one row after TCRdb ran MiXCR on the 5' RACE reads. In this record, the V and J calls reflect TCRdb's handling and not the investigators' own analysis. The sample includes approximately 150,000 distinct CDR3 sequences, around 4% of them seen just once. Points from the study as a whole: No change in TCRs above 1 in 1000 frequency was produced by DPC sensitization.

Points on this clonotype: Its antigen is not identified.

This chain connects TRBV6-1 to TRBJ1-2; no clear D gene. The sequence came from a female donor in good health. The CDR3 DNA is TGTGCCAGCAGTGAAGCTTTGGTGAGCAGTAACTATGGCTACACCTTC. Protein: CASSEALVSSNYGYTF.